This TCR beta chain was captured by sequencing in a study of blood T cell repertoires in COVID-19. For the study at large: Samples taken during acute and convalescent COVID-19 were collected in the United States, Italy and Spain.

In germline, CDR1 is SGHNT, CDR2 YENEEA. Trimming cost V 5 bases and J 9 bases; bases outside gene matches: 9. The CDR3 is 15 amino acids. In the original workflow: From reference gene primer amplification, estimates of nucleated cell counts were derived. Measured with immunoSEQ multiplex PCR; TCRdb has only the in-frame clones, and not every one. D and trimming were read from the DNA, whereas the V and J calls and clone size are those reported in that table. The table lists about 80,000 clones, 78% of them singletons. The V call is TRBV11-3, the J call TRBJ2-5, with TRBD2 matching over 13 bases. Material: peripheral blood. The TCR originated in a human donor in a cohort sampled during active COVID-19. As DNA, the CDR3 is TGTGCCAGCAGCCATGGACTAGCGGGAGTAACGGCCCAGTACTTC. Protein product: CASSHGLAGVTAQYF.